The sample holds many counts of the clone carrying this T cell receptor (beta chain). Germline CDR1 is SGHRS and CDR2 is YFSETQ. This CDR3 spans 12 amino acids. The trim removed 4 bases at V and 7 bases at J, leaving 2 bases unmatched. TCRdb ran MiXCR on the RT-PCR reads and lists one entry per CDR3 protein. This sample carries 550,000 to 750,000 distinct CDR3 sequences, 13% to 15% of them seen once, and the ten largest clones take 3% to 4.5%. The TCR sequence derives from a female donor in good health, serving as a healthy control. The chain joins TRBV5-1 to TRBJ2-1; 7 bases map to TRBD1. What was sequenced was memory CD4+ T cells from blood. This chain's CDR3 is CASSEGANEQFF. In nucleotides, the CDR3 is TGCGCCAGCAGCGAGGGGGCTAATGAGCAGTTCTTC. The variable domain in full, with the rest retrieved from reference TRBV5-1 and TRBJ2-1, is KAGVTQTPRYLIKTRGQQVTLSCSPISGHRSVSWYQQTPGQGLQFLFEYFSETQRNKGNFPGRFSGRQFSNSRSEMNVSTLELGDSALYLCASSEGANEQFFGPGTRLTVL.